What follows are 27 T cell receptor beta chains derived from one specimen sequenced in a study of T cell changes during pregnancy in multiple sclerosis. Generated by immunoSEQ multiplex PCR, the TCRdb table keeps only in-frame clones and is missing some. The sample holds 20,000 to 25,000 clones, roughly 90% seen once. Here the sequenced sample was CD4+ T cells from peripheral blood mononuclear cells, taken in the third trimester of pregnancy. The receptors shown here come from a female donor with multiple sclerosis, enrolled in a pregnancy study.

The chain joins TRBV7-8 to TRBJ2-1, with TRBD1 matching 7 bases. Germline values: CDR1 SGHVS, CDR2 FQNEAQ. CDR3 size: 16 residues. V gave up 3 bases and J gave up 8 bases; unmatched junction bases: 13. As DNA, the CDR3 is TGTGCCAGCAGCTTCAGGGGTGCTAGAGGGGGCGATGAGCAGTTCTTC. It yields the protein CASSFRGARGGDEQFF.

V gene TRBV4-1 combines with J gene TRBJ2-3; TRBD2 matches at 7 bases. The germline CDR1 and CDR2 sequences are MGHRA and YSYEKL. The CDR3 loop spans 16 amino acids. The V segment lost 1 base and the J segment 0 bases; nucleotides outside the gene matches: 4. This CDR3 is CASSQGIAGSTDTQYF. CDR3 nucleotides: TGCGCCAGCAGCCAAGGCATAGCGGGTAGCACAGATACGCAGTATTTT.

The V and J genes are TRBV5-1 and TRBJ2-3; 7 bases agree with TRBD1. Germline values: CDR1 SGHRS, CDR2 YFSETQ. Trimming took 2 bases from V and 1 from J; bases not matched to a gene: 4. The CDR3 has 15 amino acids. CDR3 sequence (DNA): TGCGCCAGCAGCTTCGGGACAGCGCGCACAGATACGCAGTATTTT. Its translation: CASSFGTARTDTQYF.

This clone came up a few times. The chain employs TRBV7-9 and TRBJ1-4; D possibly corresponds to TRBD1 (5 bases). This CDR3 is built from 15 residues. The V gene lost 2 bases and the J gene lost 5 bases, with 12 bases spanning the gap. The germline V gene has CDR1 SEHNR and CDR2 FQNEAQ (reference sequence). The CDR3 spells CASSLMQGENEKLFF. The CDR3 DNA follows: TGTGCCAGCAGCTTAATGCAGGGTGAGAATGAAAAACTGTTTTTT.

The DNA for the CDR3 is TGTGCCAGTAGTATGCAGGGGGCTCTTGACAAAAACATTCAGTACTTC. It translates to CASSMQGALDKNIQYF. The chain has TRBV19 and TRBJ2-4, with TRBD1 matching over 8 bases. Germline CDR1 LNHDA, CDR2 SQIVND (reference sequence). The CDR3 totals 16 residues. The ends lost 3 bases at V and 3 bases at J; junction bases unmatched: 7.

The chain carries TRBV11-2 and TRBJ2-1; D call uncertain. CDR3 length: 12 residues. Germline V lookup: CDR1 SGHAT, CDR2 FQNNGV. Trimming removed 2 bases from V and 7 bases from J, with 6 bases in between. The CDR3 sequence is CASSLNANEQFF. CDR3 coding DNA: TGTGCCAGCAGCTTAAACGCGAATGAGCAGTTCTTC. The full variable domain, rest sourced from reference TRBV11-2 and TRBJ2-1, is EAGVAQSPRYKIIEKRQSVAFWCNPISGHATLYWYQQILGQGPKLLIQFQNNGVVDDSQLPKDRFSAERLKGVDSTLKIQPAKLEDSAVYLCASSLNANEQFFGPGTRLTVL.

The J gene is TRBJ2-2, the V gene TRBV7-9; 8 bases line up with TRBD2. Per the germline V gene, CDR1 is SEHNR and CDR2 is FQNEAQ (reference sequence). V dropped 3 bases and J dropped 1; count of bases not matched to a gene: 7. This CDR3 region has 17 residues. The CDR3: CASSFPGGGRNTGELFF. The CDR3 coding sequence is TGTGCCAGCAGCTTCCCGGGGGGGGGTAGGAACACCGGGGAGCTGTTTTTT.

Only a few counts were recorded for this clone. This chain links TRBV4-2 with TRBJ2-7, with a tentative D call TRBD1 (5 bases). The CDR3 runs 14 residues. Per germline, CDR1 LGHNA and CDR2 YNFKEQ. Trimming pared 2 bases from V and 6 bases from J, leaving 14 bases between. CDR3 in DNA: TGTGCCAGCAGCCAAATACCCCTGACAGCCGAGCAGTACTTC. Its translation: CASSQIPLTAEQYF.

The chain couples TRBV15 to TRBJ1-2; 8 bases match TRBD1. The germline V gene has CDR1 LNHNV and CDR2 YYDKDF (reference sequence). There are 14 residues in the CDR3. The V gene end was trimmed by 6 bases and the J gene end by 4 bases; junction bases not matched to a gene: 7. Here the CDR3 DNA reads TGTGCCACCAGTTCGGACAGGGCTCCCTATGGCTACACCTTC. Its protein product is CATSSDRAPYGYTF.

The chain joins TRBV7-9 to TRBJ1-6, with 7 bases matching TRBD1. The V and J ends lost 5 bases and 8 bases, in that order; junction bases with no gene match: 9. CDR3 length: 15 amino acids. CDR1 is SEHNR, CDR2 FQNEAQ, per germline (reference sequence). CDR3 loop: CASSPGQPGDSPLHF. CDR3 bases: TGTGCCAGCAGCCCGGGACAGCCGGGGGATTCACCCCTCCACTTT.

The CDR3 here is CSVGMGPSGVYEQYF. The CDR3 DNA follows: TGCAGCGTTGGAATGGGGCCTAGCGGGGTCTACGAGCAGTACTTC. This chain joins TRBV29-1 and TRBJ2-7; 9 bases are a match to TRBD2. Unmatched junction bases numbered 10, after V lost 4 bases and J lost 3 bases. Germline-derived CDR1 and CDR2 are SQVTM and ANQGSEA. CDR3 length equals 15 residues.

The chain links TRBV15 to TRBJ1-2, with 7 positions matching TRBD1. The CDR3 sequence is 16 residues long. Looked up from germline, CDR1 is LNHNV and CDR2 is YYDKDF (reference sequence). The junction had 12 bases not matched to a gene; V was cut back by 5 bases and J by 3 bases. The CDR3 loop is CATSRGGRLTDYGYTF. CDR3 nucleotide sequence: TGTGCCACCAGCCGAGGGGGCAGATTAACTGACTATGGCTACACCTTC.

This chain uses TRBV6-1 with TRBJ1-1; D perhaps matches TRBD1 (6 bases). Germline V gives CDR1 MNHNS, CDR2 SASEGT. Trimming removed 5 bases from V and 3 bases from J, with 10 bases in between. This CDR3 has 13 residues. The chain's CDR3 is CASSSRGDTEAFF. CDR3 DNA sequence: TGTGCCAGCAGTTCCAGGGGCGACACTGAAGCTTTCTTT.

The chain recombines TRBV11-2 with TRBJ2-1; TRBD2 matches at 7 bases. Per the germline V gene, CDR1 is SGHAT and CDR2 is FQNNGV. The CDR3 runs to 14 residues. The V gene end was trimmed by 1 base and the J gene end by 7 bases; junction bases not matched to a gene: 4. The CDR3 loop reads CASSLALASNEQFF. In nucleotides, the CDR3 is TGTGCCAGCAGCTTAGCACTAGCGAGTAATGAGCAGTTCTTC.

The gene calls are TRBV2 and TRBJ2-5; 10 bases agree with TRBD2. The length of the CDR3 is 15 residues. V gave up 1 base and J gave up 2 bases; unmatched junction bases: 1. Germline V CDR1 and CDR2: SNHLY, FYNNEI. The CDR3, as DNA: TGTGCCAGCAGTGAAGATAGCGGGGGGCAAGAGACCCAGTACTTC. Its protein is CASSEDSGGQETQYF.

Concerning this clone: One junction end disagrees with the germline gene, perhaps due to a read error. This chain links TRBV5-5 with TRBJ1-4; 7 bases match TRBD1. CDR3 length: 11 amino acids. CDR1 and CDR2 (germline): SGHKS, YYEKEE (reference sequence). The CDR3 bases are TGTGCCAGCAGCTTCCAGGGGGTGGCCCATTTT. The encoded protein is CASSFQGVAHF.

This clone was detected a few times. The chain couples TRBV5-4 to TRBJ2-2; D is unresolved. Per the germline V gene, CDR1 is SGHNT and CDR2 is YYREEE (reference sequence). The V end was cut by 2 bases, the J end by 6 bases, with 5 bases between. The CDR3 covers 12 residues. The CDR3 DNA sequence: TGTGCCAGCAGCTTTATGTCCGGGGAGCTGTTTTTT. This sequence encodes CASSFMSGELFF. The full variable domain, in which reference TRBV5-4 and TRBJ2-2 provide the parts outside the CDR3, is ETGVTQSPTHLIKTRGQQVTLRCSSQSGHNTVSWYQQALGQGPQFIFQYYREEENGRGNFPPRFSGLQFPNYSSELNVNALELDDSALYLCASSFMSGELFFGEGSRLTVL.

This clone was recorded once. The chain is built from TRBV9 and TRBJ1-1; TRBD1 is a possible D gene (6 bases). Germline CDR1 is SGDLS and CDR2 is YYNGEE. The V end lost 0 bases, the J end lost 5 bases, and 20 bases lay between the germline ends. The CDR3 sequence is 17 residues long. CDR3: CASSVAGAGGAGTEAFF. The CDR3 coding sequence is TGTGCCAGCAGCGTAGCCGGCGCGGGGGGCGCAGGGACTGAAGCTTTCTTT.

The sample holds a few counts of this clone. The chain joins TRBV27 to TRBJ1-5; a possible D gene is TRBD1 (6 bases). Trimming took off 4 bases at V and 2 bases at J, with 21 bases between the two ends. This CDR3 has 18 amino acids. Germline-derived CDR1 and CDR2 are MNHEY and SMNVEV (reference sequence). The CDR3 bases are TGTGCCAGCAGTTCAATACGATCATACTCAGGGGGCAATCAGCCCCAGCATTTT. It codes for CASSSIRSYSGGNQPQHF.

The rearrangement joins TRBV6-5 to TRBJ2-5; D perhaps matches TRBD1 (6 bases). This CDR3 is built from 14 residues. Germline V gene sequence: CDR1 MNHEY, CDR2 SVGAGI. V was shortened by 7 bases and J by 3 bases, with 15 bases between the two germline ends. The CDR3 loop is CASKGMKGEETQYF. The CDR3 DNA reads TGTGCCAGCAAGGGGATGAAGGGGGAAGAGACCCAGTACTTC.

The chain employs TRBV6-5 and TRBJ2-7, with 7 bases aligning to TRBD1. From germline, CDR1 is MNHEY and CDR2 SVGAGI. This CDR3 region has 14 residues. J lost 2 bases, V lost 2 bases, and 3 bases had no gene match. The CDR3 loop is CASSYNDRAYEQYF. The CDR3 DNA is TGTGCCAGCAGTTACAATGACAGGGCCTACGAGCAGTACTTC.

The chain uses TRBV18 and TRBJ1-6; 7 positions match TRBD1. Trimming at V came to 2 bases and at J to 8 bases, leaving 9 bases not matched to a gene. The CDR3 spans 16 residues. CDR1 is KGHSH and CDR2 is LQKENI in the germline V gene. The DNA of the CDR3 is TGTGCCAGCTCACCAAGACAGGGAGGAACGGATTCACCCCTCCACTTT. It yields the protein CASSPRQGGTDSPLHF.

This clone was recorded once. This chain uses TRBV27 with TRBJ1-2, with D perhaps matching TRBD1 (6 bases). Germline values: CDR1 MNHEY, CDR2 SMNVEV (reference sequence). The germline V and J ends were trimmed by 0 bases and 1 base, with 12 bases remaining between them. The CDR3 totals 16 residues. CDR3 in amino acids: CASSLSAQGFNYGYTF. The DNA of the CDR3 is TGTGCCAGCAGTTTATCTGCACAGGGCTTTAACTATGGCTACACCTTC.

The gene calls are TRBV5-1 and TRBJ2-1; 7 bases map to TRBD2. Germline lookup yields CDR1 SGHRS and CDR2 YFSETQ. This CDR3 has 14 amino acids. V shed 0 bases and J 7 bases; nucleotides not matched to a gene: 4. In nucleotides, the CDR3 is TGCGCCAGCAGCTTGGCACCGGGGGGAAATGAGCAGTTCTTC. This encodes CASSLAPGGNEQFF.

V is TRBV2 and J is TRBJ2-7, with 9 bases aligning to TRBD2. This CDR3 is built from 13 residues. V lost 8 bases and J lost 6; bases outside the gene matches: 8. Germline CDR1 reads SNHLY; CDR2 reads FYNNEI. The CDR3 protein is CASGRGGFREQYF. The CDR3 nucleotides read TGTGCCAGCGGGCGGGGGGGATTTCGCGAGCAGTACTTC.

This clone has more than one count but fewer than ten. The rearrangement joins TRBV19 to TRBJ1-5; D is perhaps TRBD1 (5 bases). This CDR3 has 15 residues. V shed 1 base and J shed 5 bases, with 12 bases lying between them. Per the germline V gene, CDR1 is LNHDA and CDR2 is SQIVND (reference sequence). In DNA form, the CDR3 reads TGTGCCAGTAGTATAGGAGTCAGGGCAGATCAGCCCCAGCATTTT. This translates into CASSIGVRADQPQHF.

The J gene is TRBJ1-3, the V gene TRBV7-2; TRBD1 is a possible D gene (5 bases). Trimming left V 5 bases short and J 0 bases short, with 11 bases between. Germline V CDR1 and CDR2: SGHTA, FQGNSA. This CDR3 region has 15 residues. The CDR3 is CASSRTPSSGNTIYF. In DNA, the CDR3 is TGTGCCAGCAGCCGGACACCGAGCTCTGGAAACACCATATATTTT.